What follows describes a single T cell receptor (beta chain). Deletions cut 3 bases from V and 6 bases from J, with 18 bases between. This CDR3 has 16 residues. These data come from a study of cytomegalovirus exposure and HLA in healthy donors. Both 60 Vbeta primers and 13 Jbeta primers went into the PCR. Sequencing used immunoSEQ multiplex PCR; TCRdb keeps in-frame clones, though not all of them. This table has some 110,000 clones, 65% to 75% appearing once. This clonotype was sampled from a woman aged 45 to 65 in good health and CMV-seropositive. Sequenced: PBMCs. The V gene is TRBV6-7, the J gene TRBJ2-1, with a possible D match to TRBD2 (5 bases). TRBV6-7 is sorted into the ORF group, with uncertain function. The CDR3 protein is CASSYSGFIERNEQFF. CDR3 in DNA: TGTGCCAGCAGTTATTCGGGATTCATCGAGCGCAATGAGCAGTTCTTC.